The 16 T cell receptor beta chains below all came from one sample that was sequenced in a study of blood T cell repertoires in COVID-19. The data were produced by immunoSEQ multiplex PCR, yet TCRdb's version contains in-frame clones alone and is incomplete. The data show approximately 280,000 clones, 85% to 90% seen once. Sample: peripheral blood. All receptors come from a man aged 35 to 55 with acute or convalescent COVID-19.

V gene TRBV6-5 combines with J gene TRBJ1-1, with D maybe TRBD1 (6 bases). Germline V gene lookup returns CDR1 MNHEY and CDR2 SVGAGI. The CDR3 runs to 14 residues. V was trimmed by 4 bases and J by 4 bases, leaving 13 bases between them. The CDR3 DNA is TGTGCCAGCAGTTGGGGAGGGGGGATCACTGAAGCTTTCTTT. It specifies CASSWGGGITEAFF.

The chain has TRBV19 and TRBJ2-2; 9 nucleotides match TRBD2. This CDR3 is built from 18 residues. Per the germline V gene, CDR1 is LNHDA and CDR2 is SQIVND (reference sequence). With V trimmed by 3 bases and J by 0 bases, 8 bases remained unmatched. The CDR3 sequence is CASSMERGVLANTGELFF. CDR3 bases: TGTGCCAGTAGTATGGAGCGGGGGGTACTCGCGAACACCGGGGAGCTGTTTTTT.

V gene TRBV6-5 combines with J gene TRBJ1-2; no definite D call. Germline CDR1 and CDR2: MNHEY and SVGAGI. The CDR3 totals 12 residues. Deletions cut 7 bases from V and 6 bases from J, with 12 bases between. The CDR3 reads CASKSSVDGYTF. CDR3 nucleotide sequence: TGTGCCAGCAAATCATCAGTGGATGGCTACACCTTC.

J is TRBJ2-7 and V is TRBV6-5; D may be TRBD1 (6 bases). The germline CDR1 and CDR2 sequences are MNHEY and SVGAGI. The length of the CDR3 is 15 residues. V lost 6 bases to trimming and J lost 7 bases, with 22 bases between them. The CDR3 nucleotides read TGTGCCAGCAGCCGTACAGGACGGGGCCAGGGGGAGCAGTACTTC. It encodes CASSRTGRGQGEQYF.

The gene calls are TRBV24-1 and TRBJ1-4, with D perhaps TRBD1 (6 bases). Germline lookup yields CDR1 KGHDR and CDR2 SFDVKD. This CDR3 spans 13 amino acids. V lost 9 bases, J lost 2 bases, and 9 bases lay in between. The CDR3 coding sequence is TGTGCCACCTCGAGGGGGACTAATGAAAAACTGTTTTTT. Its translation: CATSRGTNEKLFF.

The chain employs TRBV30 and TRBJ1-5, with D perhaps TRBD1 (5 bases). With 1 base removed from V and 4 bases from J, the gap between germline ends came to 11 bases. Germline V lookup: CDR1 GTSNPN, CDR2 SVGIG (reference sequence). CDR3 length: 14 amino acids. The CDR3 here is CAWSGGVPNQPQHF. As DNA, the CDR3 is TGTGCCTGGAGTGGGGGGGTTCCTAATCAGCCCCAGCATTTT.

V gene TRBV3-1 (or the pseudogene TRBV3-2) combines with J gene TRBJ2-1; D perhaps matches TRBD1 (6 bases). The V gene lost 4 bases and the J gene lost 1 base, with 11 bases spanning the gap. CDR3 size: 15 residues. The germline V gene has CDR1 LGHDT and CDR2 YNNKEL (reference sequence). In DNA, the CDR3 is TGTGCCAGCAGCCTTCAGGGGAGTTCCTACAATGAGCAGTTCTTC. Amino acid sequence: CASSLQGSSYNEQFF.

V gene TRBV9 combines with J gene TRBJ1-1; D remains ambiguous. CDR3 length equals 13 residues. Trimming removed 3 bases at V and 10 bases at J, with 16 bases between. CDR1 SGDLS and CDR2 YYNGEE come from the germline V gene. CDR3 nucleotide sequence: TGTGCCAGCAGCGCCTCCGAGGGAACCAGAGCTTTCTTT. This gives the protein CASSASEGTRAFF.

The V and J genes are TRBV24-1 and TRBJ2-1; a possible D gene is TRBD2 (5 bases). This CDR3 comprises 17 residues. Looked up from germline, CDR1 is KGHDR and CDR2 is SFDVKD. With 3 bases removed from V and 4 bases from J, the gap between germline ends came to 18 bases. The CDR3 here is CATSDGRFTSGYNEQFF. As DNA, the CDR3 is TGTGCCACCAGTGATGGGAGATTTACTAGTGGGTACAATGAGCAGTTCTTC.

The chain recombines TRBV6-5 with TRBJ1-2, with a weak D call TRBD1 (6 bases). Germline CDR1 MNHEY, CDR2 SVGAGI. The CDR3 is 16 residues long. V was trimmed by 4 bases and J by 7 bases, leaving 22 bases between them. CDR3 region: CASSLRGAEALGGYTF. Written as DNA, the CDR3 is TGTGCCAGCAGTTTGCGGGGGGCGGAGGCGCTGGGTGGCTACACCTTC.

The chain couples TRBV11-1 to TRBJ1-2, with D possibly being TRBD1 (6 bases). The CDR3 spans 13 residues. V lost 6 bases and J 2 bases, leaving 10 bases between the germline ends. CDR1 is SGHAT and CDR2 is FQDESV in the germline V gene (reference sequence). This CDR3 reads CASSRQENYGYTF. The DNA of the CDR3 is TGTGCCAGCAGTCGACAGGAGAACTATGGCTACACCTTC.

This sequence joins TRBV5-1 and TRBJ2-1; 10 bases line up with TRBD2. The CDR3 loop spans 14 amino acids. V gave up 3 bases and J gave up 13 bases; unmatched junction bases: 10. Germline-derived CDR1 and CDR2 are SGHRS and YFSETQ. The CDR3 DNA is TGCGCCAGCAGCTACGATAGCGGGGGGACCCATCAGTTCTTC. The encoded protein is CASSYDSGGTHQFF.

The J gene is TRBJ2-2, the V gene TRBV10-3; TRBD1 aligns across 12 bases. Germline assignment: CDR1 ENHRY and CDR2 SYGVKD. V lost 4 bases to trimming and J lost 7 bases; unmatched junction nucleotides: 10. There are 17 residues in the CDR3. Here the CDR3 reads CAISGFLGQGAGGELFF. DNA of the CDR3: TGTGCCATCAGTGGCTTCTTGGGACAGGGGGCAGGCGGGGAGCTGTTTTTT.

V usage is TRBV4-1 and J usage is TRBJ2-1, with 8 positions matching TRBD1. V lost 1 base, J lost 4 bases, and 6 bases stayed unmatched. Germline CDR1 and CDR2: MGHRA and YSYEKL. CDR3 size: 16 residues. CDR3 in amino acids: CASSQVGTGFYNEQFF. CDR3 coding DNA: TGCGCCAGCAGCCAAGTTGGGACAGGATTTTACAATGAGCAGTTCTTC.

To note about this clone: The sample has other DNA sequences that encode this CDR3 too. CDR3 nucleotide sequence: TGCGCCAGCAGCTTGGCAGGCTCTAATGAAAAACTGTTTTTT. It encodes CASSLAGSNEKLFF. V and J are TRBV5-1 and TRBJ1-4; D remains ambiguous. CDR3 length: 14 amino acids. Trimming took 0 bases from V and 3 from J, leaving 6 bases between them. Looked up from germline, CDR1 is SGHRS and CDR2 is YFSETQ.

This clone was recorded only once. This rearrangement joins TRBV3-1 (or the pseudogene TRBV3-2) to TRBJ2-3; 10 positions match TRBD2. The CDR3 consists of 14 residues. The V gene's germline CDR1 is LGHDT and CDR2 YNNKEL (reference sequence). V was pared by 7 bases and J by 4 bases, with 5 bases of the junction left unmatched. This CDR3 reads CASNQRGGSDTQYF. CDR3 bases: TGTGCCAGCAATCAGCGGGGGGGGTCAGATACGCAGTATTTT.